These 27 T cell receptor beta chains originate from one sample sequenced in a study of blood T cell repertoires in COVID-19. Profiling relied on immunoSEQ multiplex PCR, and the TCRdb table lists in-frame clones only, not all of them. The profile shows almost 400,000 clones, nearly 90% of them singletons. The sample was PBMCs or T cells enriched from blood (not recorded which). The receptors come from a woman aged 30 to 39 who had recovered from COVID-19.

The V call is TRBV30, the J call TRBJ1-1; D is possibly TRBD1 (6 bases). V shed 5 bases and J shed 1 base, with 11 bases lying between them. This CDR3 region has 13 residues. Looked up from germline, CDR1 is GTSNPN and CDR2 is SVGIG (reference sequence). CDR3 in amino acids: CAWGKGGNTEAFF. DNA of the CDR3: TGTGCCTGGGGGAAAGGGGGGAACACTGAAGCTTTCTTT.

Here the CDR3 reads CASSLRGGILTDTQYF. CDR3 DNA sequence: TGCGCCAGCAGCCTTAGGGGGGGAATACTCACAGATACGCAGTATTTT. V gene TRBV5-1 combines with J gene TRBJ2-3; D possibly corresponds to TRBD2 (7 bases). Germline V CDR1 and CDR2: SGHRS, YFSETQ. V was cut by 4 bases and J by 2 bases, with 17 bases left in between. The CDR3 is 16 residues long.

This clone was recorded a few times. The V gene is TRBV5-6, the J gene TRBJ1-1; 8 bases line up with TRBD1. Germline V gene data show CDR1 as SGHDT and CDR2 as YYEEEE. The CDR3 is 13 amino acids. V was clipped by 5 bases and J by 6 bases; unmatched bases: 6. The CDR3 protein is CASRRTGFAEAFF. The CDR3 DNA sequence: TGTGCCAGCAGACGGACAGGGTTCGCTGAAGCTTTCTTT.

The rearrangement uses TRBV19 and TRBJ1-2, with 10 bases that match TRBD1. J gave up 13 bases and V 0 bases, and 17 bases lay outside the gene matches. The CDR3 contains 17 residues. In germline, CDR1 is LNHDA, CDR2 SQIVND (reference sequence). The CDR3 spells CASSIDASGQGSPTGTF. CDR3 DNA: TGTGCCAGTAGTATAGATGCCTCGGGACAGGGGTCGCCCACTGGCACCTTC.

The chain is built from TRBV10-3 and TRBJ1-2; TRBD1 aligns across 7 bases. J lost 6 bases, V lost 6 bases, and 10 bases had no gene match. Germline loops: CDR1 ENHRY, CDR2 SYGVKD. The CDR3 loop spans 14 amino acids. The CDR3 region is CAISPDREFNGYTF. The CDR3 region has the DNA TGTGCCATCAGCCCCGACAGGGAATTCAATGGCTACACCTTC.

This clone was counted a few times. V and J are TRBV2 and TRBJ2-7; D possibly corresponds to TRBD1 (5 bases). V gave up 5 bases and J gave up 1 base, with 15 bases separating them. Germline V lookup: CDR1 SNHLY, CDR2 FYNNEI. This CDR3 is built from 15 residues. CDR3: CASSKQVHLSYEQYF. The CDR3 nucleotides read TGTGCCAGCAGTAAACAGGTCCACTTATCCTACGAGCAGTACTTC.

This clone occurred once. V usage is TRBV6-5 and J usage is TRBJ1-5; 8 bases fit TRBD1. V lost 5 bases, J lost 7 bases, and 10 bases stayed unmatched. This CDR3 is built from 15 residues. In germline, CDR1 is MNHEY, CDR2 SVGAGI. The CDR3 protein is CASSRDGQGGQPQHF. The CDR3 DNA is TGTGCCAGCAGTAGAGACGGACAGGGTGGACAGCCCCAGCATTTT.

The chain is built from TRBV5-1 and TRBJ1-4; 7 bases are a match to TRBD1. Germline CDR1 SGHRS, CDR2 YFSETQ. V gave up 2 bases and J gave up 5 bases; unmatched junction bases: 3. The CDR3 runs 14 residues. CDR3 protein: CASSLTGENEKLFF. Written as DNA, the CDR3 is TGCGCCAGCAGCTTAACAGGGGAGAATGAAAAACTGTTTTTT.

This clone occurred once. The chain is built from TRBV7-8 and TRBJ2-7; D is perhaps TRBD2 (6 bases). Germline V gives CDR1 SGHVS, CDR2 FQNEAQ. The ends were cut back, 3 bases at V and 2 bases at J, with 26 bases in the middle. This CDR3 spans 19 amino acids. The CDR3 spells CASSFPRREIGGTPYEQYF. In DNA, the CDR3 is TGTGCCAGCAGCTTCCCCCGCAGAGAGATAGGCGGGACCCCCTACGAGCAGTACTTC.

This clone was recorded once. The CDR3 nucleotides read TGTGCCAGCAGCGTTACCGGGACAAGTCTCTCTGGAAACACCATATATTTT. Protein product: CASSVTGTSLSGNTIYF. The gene calls are TRBV9 and TRBJ1-3, with D possibly TRBD1 on 6 matching bases. The V end lost 2 bases, the J end lost 0 bases, and 15 bases lay between the germline ends. Germline V gene lookup returns CDR1 SGDLS and CDR2 YYNGEE. The CDR3 spans 17 residues.

CDR3 coding DNA: TGTGCCAGCCTTAGCGGGGGCACAGATACGCAGTATTTT. Amino acids: CASLSGGTDTQYF. The V gene is TRBV7-2, the J gene TRBJ2-3, with 8 bases matching TRBD2. J gave up 1 base and V 8 bases, and 2 bases lay outside the gene matches. The CDR3 is 13 residues long. Germline loops: CDR1 SGHTA, CDR2 FQGNSA. Supplemented by reference TRBV7-2 and TRBJ2-3, the full variable domain reads GAGVSQSPSNKVTEKGKDVELRCDPISGHTALYWYRQSLGQGLEFLIYFQGNSAPDKSGLPSDRFSAERTGGSVSTLTIQRTQQEDSAVYLCASLSGGTDTQYFGPGTRLTVL.

CDR3 amino acids: CSDRRATDPYEQYF. DNA for the CDR3: TGCAGCGACCGTCGAGCGACAGATCCCTACGAGCAGTACTTC. This chain connects TRBV29-1 to TRBJ2-7; tentatively, D is TRBD1 (5 bases). Germline loops: CDR1 SQVTM, CDR2 ANQGSEA. The V end lost 7 bases, the J end lost 2 bases, and 18 bases lay between the germline ends. The CDR3 has 14 residues.

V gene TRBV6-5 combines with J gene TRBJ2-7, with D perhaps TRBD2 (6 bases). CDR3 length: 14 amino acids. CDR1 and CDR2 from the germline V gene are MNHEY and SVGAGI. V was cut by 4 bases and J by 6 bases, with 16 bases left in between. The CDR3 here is CASSSPFISGEQYF. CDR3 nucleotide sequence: TGTGCCAGCAGTTCCCCCTTTATTAGCGGCGAGCAGTACTTC.

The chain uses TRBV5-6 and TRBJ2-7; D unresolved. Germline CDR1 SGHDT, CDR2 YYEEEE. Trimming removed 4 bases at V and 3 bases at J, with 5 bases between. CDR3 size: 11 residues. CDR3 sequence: CASSVRYEQYF. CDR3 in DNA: TGTGCCAGCAGCGTCCGCTACGAGCAGTACTTC.

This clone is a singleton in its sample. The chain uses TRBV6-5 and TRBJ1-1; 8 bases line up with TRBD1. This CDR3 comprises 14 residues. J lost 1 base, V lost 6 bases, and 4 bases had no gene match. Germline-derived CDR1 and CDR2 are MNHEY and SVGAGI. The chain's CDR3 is CASRSTGENTEAFF. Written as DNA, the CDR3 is TGTGCCAGCAGATCGACAGGGGAGAACACTGAAGCTTTCTTT.

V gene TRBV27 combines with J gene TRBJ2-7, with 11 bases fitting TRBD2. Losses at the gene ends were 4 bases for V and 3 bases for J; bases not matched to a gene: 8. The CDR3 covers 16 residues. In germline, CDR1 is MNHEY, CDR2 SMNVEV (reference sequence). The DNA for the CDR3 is TGTGCCAGCAGTTCGACTAGCGGGGTCGGGTTCTACGAGCAGTACTTC. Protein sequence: CASSSTSGVGFYEQYF.

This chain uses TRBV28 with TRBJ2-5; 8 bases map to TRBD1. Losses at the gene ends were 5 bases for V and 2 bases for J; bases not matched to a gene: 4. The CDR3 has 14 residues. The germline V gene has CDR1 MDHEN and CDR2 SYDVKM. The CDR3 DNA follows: TGTGCCAGCAGTAGGGACAGGCTACAAGAGACCCAGTACTTC. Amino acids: CASSRDRLQETQYF.

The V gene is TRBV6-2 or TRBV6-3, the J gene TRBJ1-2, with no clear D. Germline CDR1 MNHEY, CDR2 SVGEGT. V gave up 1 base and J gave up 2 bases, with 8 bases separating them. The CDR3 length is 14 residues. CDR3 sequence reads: CASSYWSGNYGYTF. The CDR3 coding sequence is TGTGCCAGCAGTTACTGGTCGGGGAACTATGGCTACACCTTC.

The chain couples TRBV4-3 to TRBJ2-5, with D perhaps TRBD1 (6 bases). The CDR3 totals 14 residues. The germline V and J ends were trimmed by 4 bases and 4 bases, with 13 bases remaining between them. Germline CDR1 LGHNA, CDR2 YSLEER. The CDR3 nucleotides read TGCGCCAGCAGCCTTCGGCGCAGGGGAGAGACCCAGTACTTC. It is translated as CASSLRRRGETQYF.

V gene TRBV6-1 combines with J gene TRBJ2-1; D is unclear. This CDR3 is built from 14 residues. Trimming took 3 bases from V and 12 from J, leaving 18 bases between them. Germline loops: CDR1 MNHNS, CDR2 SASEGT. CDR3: CASSDPEWALGQFF. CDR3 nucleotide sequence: TGTGCCAGCAGTGACCCGGAATGGGCACTTGGGCAGTTCTTC.

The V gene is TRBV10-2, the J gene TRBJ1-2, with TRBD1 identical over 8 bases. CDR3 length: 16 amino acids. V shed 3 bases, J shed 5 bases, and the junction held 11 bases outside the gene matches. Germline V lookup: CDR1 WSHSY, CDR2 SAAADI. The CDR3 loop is CASSDADRVIRYGYTF. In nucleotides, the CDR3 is TGCGCCAGCAGTGATGCGGACAGGGTGATTCGATATGGCTACACCTTC.

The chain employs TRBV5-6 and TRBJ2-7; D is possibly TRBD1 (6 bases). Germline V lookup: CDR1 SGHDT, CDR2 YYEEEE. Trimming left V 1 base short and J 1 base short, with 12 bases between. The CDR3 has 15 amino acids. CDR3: CASSLWGRGSYEQYF. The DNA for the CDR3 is TGTGCCAGCAGCTTGTGGGGCAGGGGTTCCTACGAGCAGTACTTC.

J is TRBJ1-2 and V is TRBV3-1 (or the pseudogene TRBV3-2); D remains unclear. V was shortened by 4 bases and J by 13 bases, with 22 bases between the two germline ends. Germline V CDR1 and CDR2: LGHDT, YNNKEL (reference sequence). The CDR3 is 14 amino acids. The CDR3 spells CASSPRRRLWLPTF. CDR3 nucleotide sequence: TGTGCCAGCAGCCCCCGCCGGAGACTATGGCTACCCACCTTC.

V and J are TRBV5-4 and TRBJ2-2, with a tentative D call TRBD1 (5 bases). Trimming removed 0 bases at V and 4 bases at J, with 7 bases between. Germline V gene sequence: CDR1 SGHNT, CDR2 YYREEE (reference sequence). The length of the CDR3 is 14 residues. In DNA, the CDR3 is TGTGCCAGCAGCTTGGCCGACAGCACCGGGGAGCTGTTTTTT. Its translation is CASSLADSTGELFF.

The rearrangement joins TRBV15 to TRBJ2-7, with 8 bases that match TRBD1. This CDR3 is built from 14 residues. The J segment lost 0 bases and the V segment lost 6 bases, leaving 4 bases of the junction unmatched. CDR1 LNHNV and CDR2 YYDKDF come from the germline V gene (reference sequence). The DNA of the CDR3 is TGTGCCACCAGTAGCAGGGGGCTCTCCTACGAGCAGTACTTC. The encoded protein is CATSSRGLSYEQYF.

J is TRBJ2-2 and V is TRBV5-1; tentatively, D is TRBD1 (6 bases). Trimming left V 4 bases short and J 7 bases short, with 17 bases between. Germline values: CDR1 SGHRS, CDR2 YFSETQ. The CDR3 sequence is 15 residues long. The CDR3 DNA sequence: TGCGCCAGCAGCCAACGACAGGCTCGGAACGGGGAGCTGTTTTTT. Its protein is CASSQRQARNGELFF.

The CDR3 is CATSDTSGNNKQFF. The DNA for the CDR3 is TGTGCCACCAGTGATACCAGCGGGAATAACAAGCAGTTCTTC. The chain has TRBV24-1 and TRBJ2-1, with TRBD2 identical over 7 bases. After removal of 3 bases from V and 11 bases from J, the junction contained 9 bases not matched to a gene. Germline CDR1 KGHDR, CDR2 SFDVKD. The length of the CDR3 is 14 residues.